This T cell receptor beta chain was recorded in a study of beta chain features in type 1 diabetes. The study, taken as a whole, reports: A moderate, significant TCRB CDR3 shortening appeared in type 1 diabetes across four CD4+ subsets. The VDJ junctions of type 1 diabetes patients carried fewer insertions and more deletions.

This CDR3 spans 13 amino acids. The V end lost 2 bases, the J end lost 7 bases, and 10 bases lay between the germline ends. CDR1 is MNHNY, CDR2 SVGAGI, per germline (reference sequence). In its sample, this clone was seen a few times. Its antigen is as yet unknown. Per donor, one heparinised blood draw averaged around 0.12 L. Reverse transcription of all isolated RNA meant that expressed TCRB transcripts were sequenced. Data came from immunoSEQ multiplex PCR; TCRdb stores just in-frame clones and leaves some out. The repertoire holds 550,000 to 850,000 clones, with 10% to 15% as singletons. The specimen sequenced was naive CD4+ T cells from blood. The chain carries TRBV6-6 and TRBJ2-3; weak D call: TRBD1 (5 bases). This clonotype was obtained from a man younger than 35 with type 1 diabetes. CDR3 amino acids: CASSYGSGNTQYF. The DNA of the CDR3 is TGTGCCAGCAGTTACGGGTCAGGGAATACGCAGTATTTT.